This T cell receptor beta chain was captured by sequencing in a study of blood T cell repertoires in COVID-19. About the research overall: Spain, Italy and the United States supplied samples that represented acute and convalescent COVID-19. Sources were T cells, B-cell-depleted T cells, or PBMCs; the material itself was cDNA or gDNA.

The CDR3 length is 16 residues. The V gene end was trimmed by 5 bases and the J gene end by 3 bases; junction bases not matched to a gene: 12. From germline, CDR1 is MNHEY and CDR2 SMNVEV (reference sequence). Participants were aged about 18 to 100 years from approximately 23 US areas. Clinical histories supplied by participants themselves formed the basis of cohort assignment. Produced via immunoSEQ multiplex PCR; TCRdb's table is partial and in-frame only. This table holds about 250,000 clones, 88% found once. The receptor was derived from a woman in her forties or fifties who had recovered from COVID-19. This rearrangement joins TRBV27 to TRBJ2-5, with TRBD2 matching over 7 bases. The sample was PBMCs or T cells enriched from blood (not recorded which). The CDR3 region is CASSPVGSSGEETQYF. DNA for the CDR3: TGTGCCAGCAGTCCCGTTGGATCTAGCGGAGAAGAGACCCAGTACTTC.